One and the same sample provided the 4 T cell receptor beta chains below, sequenced in a study of cytomegalovirus exposure and HLA in healthy donors. The PCR was carried out with 60 Vbeta primers and 13 Jbeta primers. This table comes from immunoSEQ multiplex PCR, and its TCRdb copy is limited to in-frame clones, with some not included. This table has 100,000 to 150,000 clones, 60% to 85% appearing once. Sequenced material: PBMCs. These receptor sequences come from a female donor in good health and CMV-seronegative.

The gene calls are TRBV28 and TRBJ2-7, with D tentatively TRBD1 (5 bases). The length of the CDR3 is 15 residues. V lost 5 bases and J 2 bases, leaving 16 bases between the germline ends. Germline-derived CDR1 and CDR2 are MDHEN and SYDVKM. CDR3 DNA: TGTGCCAGCAGTGCCGCCACAGGTGGGACCTACGAGCAGTACTTC. Encoded protein: CASSAATGGTYEQYF.

This chain uses TRBV19 with TRBJ2-3; 8 nucleotides align to TRBD1. Germline assignment: CDR1 LNHDA and CDR2 SQIVND (reference sequence). This CDR3 is 13 amino acids long. Trimming removed 9 bases from V and 5 bases from J; junction bases left unmatched: 7. CDR3 DNA sequence: TGTGCCAGCTCGGACAGGGCAGGAGATACGCAGTATTTT. It translates to CASSDRAGDTQYF.

The chain links TRBV5-4 to TRBJ2-2; D call uncertain. Trimming took 0 bases from V and 3 from J, leaving 3 bases between them. Germline V CDR1 and CDR2: SGHNT, YYREEE (reference sequence). This CDR3 contains 13 residues. CDR3 nucleotide sequence: TGTGCCAGCAGCTTGGCCTACACCGGGGAGCTGTTTTTT. This gives the protein CASSLAYTGELFF.

The chain combines TRBV5-1 with TRBJ1-5; no clear D gene. The CDR3 is made up of 14 amino acids. The germline gives CDR1 SGHRS, CDR2 YFSETQ. Trimming took 2 bases from V and 5 from J, leaving 11 bases between them. The CDR3 DNA sequence: TGCGCCAGCAGCTTAGGCGACACCGATCAGCCCCAGCATTTT. This codes for CASSLGDTDQPQHF.